This T cell receptor beta chain originates from a study of blood T cell repertoires in COVID-19. About the research overall: Sites in the United States, Italy and Spain provided acute and convalescent COVID-19 samples. PBMCs, B-cell-depleted T cells, or T cells were the source of the cDNA or gDNA that made up the material.

Germline CDR1 SGHRS, CDR2 YFSETQ. The CDR3 loop spans 16 amino acids. After removal of 0 bases from V and 3 bases from J, the junction contained 6 bases not matched to a gene. This clone was seen only once. Original methodology: From reference gene primer amplification, estimates of nucleated cell counts were derived. Generated by immunoSEQ multiplex PCR, the TCRdb table keeps only in-frame clones and is missing some. V and J calls and clone size follow that table, whereas D and trimming were derived from the DNA. Of more than 150,000 clones in the sample, 80% to 90% are singletons; the top ten hold 20%.

The sequenced sample consisted of peripheral blood. The TCR originated in a man aged 70 or older with active or convalescent COVID-19. This chain connects TRBV5-1 to TRBJ2-7, with TRBD2 matching 10 bases. CDR3 bases: TGCGCCAGCAGCTTGGTCAGCGGGAGGGGGGACTACGAGCAGTACTTC. Its translation is CASSLVSGRGDYEQYF.